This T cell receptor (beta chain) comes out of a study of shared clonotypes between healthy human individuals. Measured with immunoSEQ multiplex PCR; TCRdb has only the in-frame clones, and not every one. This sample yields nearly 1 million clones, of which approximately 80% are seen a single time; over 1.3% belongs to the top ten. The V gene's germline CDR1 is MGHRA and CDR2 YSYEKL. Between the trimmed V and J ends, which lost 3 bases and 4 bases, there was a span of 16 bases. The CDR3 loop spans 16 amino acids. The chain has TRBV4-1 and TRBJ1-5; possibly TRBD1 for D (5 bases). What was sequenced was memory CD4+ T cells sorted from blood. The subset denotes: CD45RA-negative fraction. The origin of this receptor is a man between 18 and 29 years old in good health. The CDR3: CASSQTLQGRNQPQHF. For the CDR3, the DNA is TGCGCCAGCAGCCAGACACTGCAGGGAAGAAATCAGCCCCAGCATTTT.